Presented here are 31 T cell receptor beta chains from one specimen sequenced in a study of T cell repertoires in cytomegalovirus infection. TCRdb processed the reads anew with MiXCR; each CDR3 protein has one entry. This table has about 310,000 distinct CDR3 sequences, 17% appearing once. The sequencing sample was made of PBMCs. The receptor set was obtained from a human donor in good health (CMV status not recorded). Some clones in this sample may be carry-over from other donors' samples.

In its sample, this clonotype was seen a few times. This rearrangement joins TRBV6-5 to TRBJ2-2; D is undetermined. V was shortened by 7 bases and J by 2 bases, with 8 bases between the two germline ends. Per germline, CDR1 MNHEY and CDR2 SVGAGI. This CDR3 contains 13 residues. CDR3 region: CASNGLNTGELFF. The CDR3 region has the DNA TGTGCCAGCAACGGCCTCAACACCGGGGAGCTGTTTTTT.

The table lists this clonotype with many counts. V and J are TRBV7-9 and TRBJ1-1; 7 bases map to TRBD1. Germline assignment: CDR1 SEHNR and CDR2 FQNEAQ (reference sequence). The V segment lost 5 bases and the J segment 8 bases; nucleotides outside the gene matches: 2. This CDR3 has 11 amino acids. The CDR3 loop reads CASSAGQEAFF. The CDR3 DNA sequence: TGTGCCAGCAGCGCGGGACAGGAAGCTTTCTTT.

This clonotype was picked up many times. The chain employs TRBV7-2 and TRBJ1-1; D not certain. Trimming shortened V by 3 bases and J by 7 bases, and 18 bases separated the two germline ends. Germline V gene sequence: CDR1 SGHTA, CDR2 FQGNSA. There are 15 residues in the CDR3. The CDR3 region is CASSLSPITGVEAFF. The CDR3 bases are TGTGCCAGCAGCTTGTCTCCCATAACGGGCGTTGAAGCTTTCTTT.

The CDR3 DNA follows: TGCAGTGCTAGAGGGGGGGATTCCTACGAGCAGTACTTC. The encoded protein is CSARGGDSYEQYF. The chain couples TRBV20-1 to TRBJ2-7; maybe TRBD2 (6 bases). V gave up 1 base and J gave up 1 base, with 8 bases separating them. The CDR3 totals 13 residues. CDR1 is DFQATT and CDR2 is SNEGSKA in the germline V gene (reference sequence).

This clonotype was picked up one time. The gene calls are TRBV20-1 and TRBJ2-1; TRBD2 aligns across 11 bases. The CDR3 is 14 residues long. Germline-derived CDR1 and CDR2 are DFQATT and SNEGSKA (reference sequence). V lost 6 bases to trimming and J lost 8 bases; unmatched junction nucleotides: 9. The CDR3 loop is CSADPSGGFDEQFF. The CDR3 DNA is TGCAGTGCCGACCCTAGCGGGGGGTTCGATGAGCAGTTCTTC.

The chain is built from TRBV20-1 and TRBJ1-2; D gene uncertain. V lost 4 bases, J lost 8 bases, and 20 bases lay in between. Germline V gives CDR1 DFQATT, CDR2 SNEGSKA (reference sequence). This CDR3 has 14 amino acids. The CDR3 reads CSAKAPDGLGGYTF. The CDR3 bases are TGCAGTGCTAAAGCCCCGGACGGATTGGGGGGCTACACCTTC.

This clonotype was counted between two and nine times. The chain combines TRBV29-1 with TRBJ2-3, with no clear D. Germline CDR1 is SQVTM and CDR2 is ANQGSEA. The CDR3 consists of 12 residues. The V end lost 5 bases, the J end lost 2 bases, and 8 bases lay between the germline ends. The CDR3 sequence: CSVHLPTDTQYF. DNA for the CDR3: TGCAGCGTTCATCTCCCCACAGATACGCAGTATTTT.

The chain joins TRBV28 to TRBJ2-6, with D tentatively TRBD1 or TRBD2 (5 bases each). The germline CDR1 and CDR2 sequences are MDHEN and SYDVKM. The V and J ends lost 6 bases and 0 bases respectively, with 18 bases between them. The CDR3 covers 18 residues. CDR3: CASRRTRGRRSGANVLTF. The CDR3 bases are TGTGCCAGCAGGAGAACCCGGGGACGGCGCTCTGGGGCCAACGTCCTGACTTTC.

The rearrangement uses TRBV7-6 and TRBJ1-2, with D unclear. Germline loops: CDR1 SGHVS, CDR2 FNYEAQ. V lost 2 bases to trimming and J lost 7 bases, with 14 bases between them. The CDR3 covers 14 residues. CDR3 in amino acids: CASSLTEGSTGYTF. The CDR3 coding sequence is TGTGCCAGCAGCTTAACGGAGGGTTCCACTGGCTACACCTTC.

The chain recombines TRBV5-5 with TRBJ2-1, with 7 bases lining up with TRBD2. V was clipped by 2 bases and J by 2 bases; unmatched bases: 7. Germline loops: CDR1 SGHKS, CDR2 YYEKEE (reference sequence). The CDR3 totals 16 residues. This CDR3 is CASSFAAGPAYNEQFF. The CDR3 DNA follows: TGTGCCAGCAGCTTTGCAGCGGGACCCGCCTACAATGAGCAGTTCTTC.

The V and J genes are TRBV5-1 and TRBJ2-7, with unresolved D. The CDR3 consists of 13 residues. Germline CDR1 reads SGHRS; CDR2 reads YFSETQ. Trimming shortened V by 0 bases and J by 3 bases, and 7 bases separated the two germline ends. CDR3 sequence: CASSLGGNYEQYF. CDR3 coding DNA: TGCGCCAGCAGCTTGGGCGGAAACTACGAGCAGTACTTC.

A few counts support this clonotype. This rearrangement joins TRBV6-5 to TRBJ2-7, with D possibly matching TRBD1 (5 bases). Germline V CDR1 and CDR2: MNHEY, SVGAGI. V lost 0 bases to trimming and J lost 0 bases, with 12 bases between them. The CDR3 covers 16 residues. CDR3: CASSYSGVFSSYEQYF. The CDR3 DNA is TGTGCCAGCAGTTACTCAGGGGTCTTTAGCTCCTACGAGCAGTACTTC.

The rearrangement uses TRBV5-1 and TRBJ2-3, with D perhaps TRBD2 (6 bases). The CDR3 runs to 15 residues. Germline loops: CDR1 SGHRS, CDR2 YFSETQ. V was shortened by 4 bases and J by 1 base, with 13 bases between the two germline ends. The CDR3 sequence is CASSLGLGGTDTQYF. In nucleotides, the CDR3 is TGCGCCAGCAGCCTGGGACTTGGGGGCACAGATACGCAGTATTTT. The entire variable domain, with the rest obtained from reference TRBV5-1 and TRBJ2-3, is as follows: KAGVTQTPRYLIKTRGQQVTLSCSPISGHRSVSWYQQTPGQGLQFLFEYFSETQRNKGNFPGRFSGRQFSNSRSEMNVSTLELGDSALYLCASSLGLGGTDTQYFGPGTRLTVL.

This clonotype was detected only a few times. V is TRBV27 and J is TRBJ2-6; D is undetermined. This CDR3 is 16 amino acids long. The germline CDR1 and CDR2 sequences are MNHEY and SMNVEV (reference sequence). With 0 bases removed from V and 3 bases from J, the gap between germline ends came to 9 bases. In DNA, the CDR3 is TGTGCCAGCAGTTTATCGCCACAAAATGGGGCCAACGTCCTGACTTTC. Its protein product is CASSLSPQNGANVLTF.

This clonotype has more than one count but fewer than ten. The chain uses TRBV19 and TRBJ2-2; 11 bases map to TRBD2. CDR1 LNHDA and CDR2 SQIVND come from the germline V gene (reference sequence). Losses at the gene ends were 5 bases for V and 0 bases for J; bases not matched to a gene: 5. The CDR3 is 17 residues long. CDR3 sequence: CASSPQGLAANTGELFF. The CDR3 bases are TGTGCCAGTAGTCCCCAGGGACTAGCGGCGAACACCGGGGAGCTGTTTTTT.

This clonotype was observed at least ten times. V gene TRBV7-2 combines with J gene TRBJ2-5, with unresolved D. The CDR3 sequence is 15 residues long. Per the germline V gene, CDR1 is SGHTA and CDR2 is FQGNSA. Trimming cost V 5 bases and J 1 base, with 14 bases left between them. CDR3: CASSTGRAPQETQYF. The DNA for the CDR3 is TGTGCCAGCAGCACCGGGCGAGCGCCCCAAGAGACCCAGTACTTC.

This clonotype has just a few counts. This sequence joins TRBV7-9 and TRBJ2-6, with unresolved D. The CDR3 is 17 amino acids. Trimming removed 3 bases from V and 0 bases from J, with 12 bases in between. CDR1 is SEHNR, CDR2 FQNEAQ, per germline (reference sequence). CDR3 in amino acids: CASSFPWVSSGANVLTF. The CDR3 bases are TGTGCCAGCAGCTTTCCATGGGTATCCTCTGGGGCCAACGTCCTGACTTTC.

Only a few counts were recorded for this clonotype. The chain combines TRBV11-2 with TRBJ2-3; no reliable D call. CDR1 is SGHAT and CDR2 is FQNNGV in the germline V gene. This CDR3 spans 12 amino acids. The V end lost 5 bases, the J end lost 2 bases, and 5 bases lay between the germline ends. CDR3 nucleotide sequence: TGTGCCAGCAGCCAACACACAGATACGCAGTATTTT. Translation gives CASSQHTDTQYF.

The rearrangement uses TRBV29-1 and TRBJ1-4; D ambiguous. V was cut by 4 bases and J by 4 bases, with 7 bases left in between. The CDR3 consists of 12 residues. CDR1 and CDR2 from the germline V gene are SQVTM and ANQGSEA. The CDR3 nucleotides are TGCAGCGTTGCCAGCCTTAATGAAAAACTGTTTTTT. The encoded protein is CSVASLNEKLFF.

There are a few counts of this clonotype. The chain uses TRBV11-2 and TRBJ2-3; 13 nucleotides line up with TRBD2. The germline gives CDR1 SGHAT, CDR2 FQNNGV. The CDR3 extends over 15 amino acids. V lost 10 bases, J lost 2 bases, and 6 bases stayed unmatched. Here the CDR3 DNA reads TGTGCCACCGGGGGACTAGCGGGGACCACAGATACGCAGTATTTT. Its protein is CATGGLAGTTDTQYF.

This clonotype was seen a few times. This chain links TRBV7-6 with TRBJ2-1; D is ambiguous. The CDR3 has 17 residues. Per the germline V gene, CDR1 is SGHVS and CDR2 is FNYEAQ. V gave up 4 bases and J gave up 3 bases, with 19 bases separating them. Written as DNA, the CDR3 is TGTGCCAGCAGCTCGAATCCTAGTACGACCAGCTACAATGAGCAGTTCTTC. Residues: CASSSNPSTTSYNEQFF.

In its sample, this clonotype was seen a few times. This chain uses TRBV20-1 with TRBJ2-1; TRBD1 might be the D (5 bases). This CDR3 is 14 amino acids long. Per the germline V gene, CDR1 is DFQATT and CDR2 is SNEGSKA (reference sequence). Trimming took 2 bases from V and 7 from J, leaving 15 bases between them. CDR3 protein: CSARPIDSLNEQFF. CDR3 sequence (DNA): TGCAGTGCTAGACCTATTGACAGTCTAAATGAGCAGTTCTTC.

DNA for the CDR3: TGTGCCAGCACTCTCCAGGGGACTGAAGCTTTCTTT. Its protein product is CASTLQGTEAFF. The V call is TRBV6-2 or TRBV6-3, the J call TRBJ1-1; possible D gene TRBD1, 6 bases. This CDR3 contains 12 residues. Germline V gene data show CDR1 as MNHEY and CDR2 as SVGEGT. Between the trimmed V and J ends, which lost 7 bases and 5 bases, there was a span of 11 bases.

This clonotype was seen at least ten times. V is TRBV20-1 and J is TRBJ2-5, with no clear D. V was pared by 3 bases and J by 2 bases, with 7 bases between. The CDR3 is 12 amino acids. Germline V gene data show CDR1 as DFQATT and CDR2 as SNEGSKA (reference sequence). CDR3 in DNA: TGCAGTGCTAGCAGGCCGCAAGAGACCCAGTACTTC. This sequence encodes CSASRPQETQYF.

This clonotype is a singleton in its sample. The chain is built from TRBV6-4 and TRBJ1-1; a weak D match, TRBD1 (5 bases). Germline V lookup: CDR1 MRHNA, CDR2 SNTAGT. The V and J ends lost 0 bases and 9 bases respectively, with 11 bases between them. The CDR3 extends over 13 amino acids. The CDR3 reads CASSDSNPGKAFF. The CDR3 DNA follows: TGTGCCAGCAGTGACTCGAATCCAGGGAAAGCTTTCTTT.

This chain uses TRBV7-2 with TRBJ2-2, with 8 bases matching TRBD1. V shed 5 bases, J shed 3 bases, and the junction held 11 bases outside the gene matches. Germline values: CDR1 SGHTA, CDR2 FQGNSA. CDR3 length: 17 amino acids. CDR3 in amino acids: CASSTTDRASHTGELFF. CDR3 nucleotides: TGTGCCAGCAGCACAACGGACAGGGCGAGTCACACCGGGGAGCTGTTTTTT.

The sample holds a few counts of this clonotype. The gene calls are TRBV12-3 or TRBV12-4 and TRBJ1-5, with D possibly being TRBD1 (5 bases). Trimming stripped 1 base from V and 4 bases from J, with 14 bases between. The CDR3 length is 16 residues. This CDR3 is CASSLGSRELNQPQHF. For the CDR3, the DNA is TGTGCCAGCAGTTTAGGGAGCAGGGAACTGAATCAGCCCCAGCATTTT.

This chain uses TRBV7-8 with TRBJ2-2; D not certain. The germline V gene encodes CDR1 SGHVS and CDR2 FQNEAQ. V lost 3 bases, J lost 2 bases, and 10 bases lay in between. CDR3 size: 15 residues. For the CDR3, the DNA is TGTGCCAGCAGCTTTACCTCCATAAACACCGGGGAGCTGTTTTTT. It codes for CASSFTSINTGELFF. The full variable domain, in which reference TRBV7-8 and TRBJ2-2 provide the parts outside the CDR3, is GAGVSQSPRYKVAKRGQDVALRCDPISGHVSLFWYQQALGQGPEFLTYFQNEAQLDKSGLPSDRFFAERPEGSVSTLKIQRTQQEDSAVYLCASSFTSINTGELFFGEGSRLTVL.

This clonotype occurred many times. The chain recombines TRBV4-1 with TRBJ1-3, with D unresolved. V was clipped by 2 bases and J by 3 bases, with 11 bases between them. Germline V lookup: CDR1 MGHRA, CDR2 YSYEKL. This CDR3 region has 15 residues. CDR3 nucleotide sequence: TGCGCCAGCAGCCAAACCACGACAAGTGGAAACACCATATATTTT. It translates to CASSQTTTSGNTIYF.

This clonotype was seen repeatedly, ten times or more. The rearrangement links TRBV7-2 to TRBJ2-5; D may correspond to TRBD1 or TRBD2 (6 bases each). The CDR3 length is 15 residues. Germline assignment: CDR1 SGHTA and CDR2 FQGNSA. V was pared by 5 bases and J by 5 bases, with 18 bases between. The CDR3 DNA sequence: TGTGCCAGCAGCCCGGGGGCGGGGCCCGGGGAGACCCAGTACTTC. It yields the protein CASSPGAGPGETQYF. Supplemented by reference TRBV7-2 and TRBJ2-5, the full variable domain reads GAGVSQSPSNKVTEKGKDVELRCDPISGHTALYWYRQSLGQGLEFLIYFQGNSAPDKSGLPSDRFSAERTGGSVSTLTIQRTQQEDSAVYLCASSPGAGPGETQYFGPGTRLLVL.

This chain joins TRBV28 and TRBJ2-7; a weak D match, TRBD1 (6 bases). The V and J ends lost 6 bases and 5 bases respectively, with 11 bases between them. The germline V gene has CDR1 MDHEN and CDR2 SYDVKM. The CDR3 is made up of 12 amino acids. The CDR3 here is CASSLDRDEQYF. DNA for the CDR3: TGTGCCAGCAGCCTGGACAGAGACGAGCAGTACTTC.